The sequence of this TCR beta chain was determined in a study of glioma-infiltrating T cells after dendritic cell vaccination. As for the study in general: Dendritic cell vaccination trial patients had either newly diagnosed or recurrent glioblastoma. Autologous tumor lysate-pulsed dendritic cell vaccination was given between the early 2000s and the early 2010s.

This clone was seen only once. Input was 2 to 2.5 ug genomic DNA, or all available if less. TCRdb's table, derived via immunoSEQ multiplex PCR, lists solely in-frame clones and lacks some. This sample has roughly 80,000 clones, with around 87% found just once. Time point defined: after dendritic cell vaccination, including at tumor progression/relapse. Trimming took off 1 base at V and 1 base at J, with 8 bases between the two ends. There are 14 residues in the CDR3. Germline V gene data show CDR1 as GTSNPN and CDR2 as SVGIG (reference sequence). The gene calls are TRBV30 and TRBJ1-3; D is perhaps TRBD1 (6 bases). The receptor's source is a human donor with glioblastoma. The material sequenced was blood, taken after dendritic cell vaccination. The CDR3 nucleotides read TGTGCCTGGAGTGGGACAGTTTCTGGAAACACCATATATTTT. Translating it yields CAWSGTVSGNTIYF.